The 5 T cell receptor beta chains in this list originate from one sample, sequenced in a study of human T cells and chemical hapten exposure. TCRdb ran MiXCR on the RACE reads and lists one entry per CDR3 protein. In the table there are roughly 84,000 distinct CDR3 sequences, under 11% of which are singletons. The time point here: patch test 2, 6 weeks after DPC sensitization. Treatment reported: therapeutic diphenylcyclopropenone sensitization with weekly scalp DPC. This sample comprised whole blood, obtained in connection with sensitization to the hapten diphenylcyclopropenone (DPC). The receptors derive from a woman in her fifties or sixties with alopecia areata. Some clones in this sample may be carry-over from other donors' samples.

In this sample, this clonotype turned up a few times. This rearrangement joins TRBV27 to TRBJ1-6, with 9 bases lining up with TRBD1. Germline V gives CDR1 MNHEY, CDR2 SMNVEV (reference sequence). The CDR3 sequence is 17 residues long. J was trimmed by 9 bases and V by 5 bases; bases with no gene match: 14. Here the CDR3 DNA reads TGTGCCAGCAGTCAGACACAGGGGGCACCGGTTCGTTCACCCCTCCACTTT. Amino acid sequence: CASSQTQGAPVRSPLHF.

This clonotype was picked up many times. The rearrangement links TRBV7-2 to TRBJ2-2; 9 bases align to TRBD2. Germline-derived CDR1 and CDR2 are SGHTA and FQGNSA. V lost 5 bases and J lost 7; bases outside the gene matches: 8. This CDR3 has 15 residues. CDR3 residues: CASSKRREGLGELFF. In DNA form, the CDR3 reads TGTGCCAGCAGCAAGAGGCGGGAGGGCCTCGGGGAGCTGTTTTTT.

The sample holds many counts of this clonotype. V is TRBV4-1 and J is TRBJ2-1, with 7 bases lining up with TRBD2. The CDR3 is made up of 19 amino acids. The V segment lost 6 bases and the J segment 4 bases; nucleotides outside the gene matches: 21. Germline loops: CDR1 MGHRA, CDR2 YSYEKL. CDR3 in DNA: TGCGCCAGCAGTGGGGGGGGATCGGGTCAAACCGCGGGATACAATGAGCAGTTCTTC. Its translation is CASSGGGSGQTAGYNEQFF.

This clonotype was seen only a few times. V is TRBV5-1 and J is TRBJ2-5; 7 nucleotides match TRBD1. With V trimmed by 0 bases and J by 5 bases, 7 bases remained unmatched. The CDR3 length is 15 residues. Germline V CDR1 and CDR2: SGHRS, YFSETQ. Here the CDR3 reads CASSLGQGNTETQYF. The CDR3 region has the DNA TGCGCCAGCAGCTTGGGACAGGGTAATACGGAGACCCAGTACTTC.

This chain connects TRBV19 to TRBJ2-1; a weak D match, TRBD2 (6 bases). Germline CDR1 and CDR2: LNHDA and SQIVND (reference sequence). V gave up 7 bases and J gave up 0 bases, with 22 bases separating them. This CDR3 is built from 18 residues. DNA of the CDR3: TGTGCCAGTACCACAACGGAAGCGGGTGGTAGCTCCTACAATGAGCAGTTCTTC. It encodes CASTTTEAGGSSYNEQFF.